This TCR beta chain stems from a study of blood T cell repertoires in COVID-19. Across the study: COVID-19 samples collected from the United States, Italy and Spain covered acute and convalescent phases. T cells, B-cell-depleted T cells, or PBMCs supplied cDNA or gDNA.

The ends lost 4 bases at V and 7 bases at J; junction bases unmatched: 4. Germline V gene sequence: CDR1 SGHKS, CDR2 YYEKEE (reference sequence). The CDR3 spans 14 residues. As processed by the authors: Reference gene primer amplification gave nucleated cell count estimates. Sequencing was performed with immunoSEQ multiplex PCR; in TCRdb, only in-frame clones are kept and a portion is missing. The DNA was the basis for D and trimming; V, J and clone size are from that table. The sample yields about 220,000 clones, 80% to 90% seen once. The sample comprised peripheral blood. The chain carries TRBV5-5 and TRBJ1-6; 8 positions agree with TRBD1. This clonotype originated in a man in his fifties with active or convalescent COVID-19. In nucleotides, the CDR3 is TGTGCCAGCAGCATCTGGACAGGGAATTCACCCCTCCACTTT. Residues: CASSIWTGNSPLHF.